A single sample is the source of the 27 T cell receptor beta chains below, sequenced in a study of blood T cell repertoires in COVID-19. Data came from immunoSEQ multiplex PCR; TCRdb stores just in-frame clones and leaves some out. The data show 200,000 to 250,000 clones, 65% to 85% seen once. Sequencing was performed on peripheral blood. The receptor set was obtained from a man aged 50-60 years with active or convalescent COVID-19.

The chain's CDR3 is CAISEISSGRGNEQYF. The CDR3 nucleotides read TGTGCCATCAGTGAGATATCTAGCGGGAGGGGGAACGAGCAGTACTTC. The rearrangement uses TRBV10-3 and TRBJ2-7; 12 positions agree with TRBD2. CDR1 is ENHRY and CDR2 is SYGVKD in the germline V gene. The CDR3 contains 16 residues. With 2 bases clipped from V and 5 bases from J, the junction kept 7 bases outside the gene matches.

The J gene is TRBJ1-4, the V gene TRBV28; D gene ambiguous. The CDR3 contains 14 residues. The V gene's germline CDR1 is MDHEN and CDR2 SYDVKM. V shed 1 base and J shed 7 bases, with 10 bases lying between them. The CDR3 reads CASSLSVSGEKLFF. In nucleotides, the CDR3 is TGTGCCAGCAGTTTATCGGTCTCCGGTGAAAAACTGTTTTTT.

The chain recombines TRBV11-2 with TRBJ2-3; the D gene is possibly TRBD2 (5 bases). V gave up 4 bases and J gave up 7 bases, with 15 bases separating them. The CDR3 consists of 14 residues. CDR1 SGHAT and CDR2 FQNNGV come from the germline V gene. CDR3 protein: CASSYPGERNTQYF. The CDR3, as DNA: TGTGCCAGCAGCTACCCCGGGGAGAGAAATACGCAGTATTTT.

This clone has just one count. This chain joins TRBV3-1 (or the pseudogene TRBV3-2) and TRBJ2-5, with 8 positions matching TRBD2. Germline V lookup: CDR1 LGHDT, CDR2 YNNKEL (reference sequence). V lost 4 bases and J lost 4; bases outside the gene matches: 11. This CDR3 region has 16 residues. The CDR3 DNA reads TGTGCCAGCAGCCTTATAGGTGGCGGGGGGTTAGAGACCCAGTACTTC. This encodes CASSLIGGGGLETQYF.

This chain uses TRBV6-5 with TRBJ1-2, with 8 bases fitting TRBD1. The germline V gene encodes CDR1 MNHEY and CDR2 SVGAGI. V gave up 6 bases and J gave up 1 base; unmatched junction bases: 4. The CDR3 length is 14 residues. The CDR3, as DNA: TGTGCCAGCAGCCGAGGACAGGGTAACTATGGCTACACCTTC. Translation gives CASSRGQGNYGYTF.

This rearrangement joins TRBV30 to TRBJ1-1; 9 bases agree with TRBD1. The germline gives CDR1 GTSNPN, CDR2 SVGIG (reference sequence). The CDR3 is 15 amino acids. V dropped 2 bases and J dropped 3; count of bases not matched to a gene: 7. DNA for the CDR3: TGTGCCTGGAGTAACCCGGGGACAGGGCACACTGAAGCTTTCTTT. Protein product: CAWSNPGTGHTEAFF. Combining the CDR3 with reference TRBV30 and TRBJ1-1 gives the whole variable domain SQTIHQWPATLVQPVGSPLSLECTVEGTSNPNLYWYRQAAGRGLQLLFYSVGIGQISSEVPQNLSASRPQDRQFILSSKKLLLSDSGFYLCAWSNPGTGHTEAFFGQGTRLTVV.

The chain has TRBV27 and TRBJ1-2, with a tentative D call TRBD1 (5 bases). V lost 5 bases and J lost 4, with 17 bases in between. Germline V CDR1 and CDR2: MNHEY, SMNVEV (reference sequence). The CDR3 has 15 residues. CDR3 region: CASSPAELGGYGYTF. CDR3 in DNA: TGTGCCAGCAGTCCCGCTGAACTGGGGGGCTATGGCTACACCTTC.

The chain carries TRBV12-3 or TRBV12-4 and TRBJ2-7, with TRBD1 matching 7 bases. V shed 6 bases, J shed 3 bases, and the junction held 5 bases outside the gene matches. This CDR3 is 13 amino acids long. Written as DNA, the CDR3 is TGTGCCAGCAGGCAGACAGGGCGCTACGAGCAGTACTTC. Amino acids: CASRQTGRYEQYF.

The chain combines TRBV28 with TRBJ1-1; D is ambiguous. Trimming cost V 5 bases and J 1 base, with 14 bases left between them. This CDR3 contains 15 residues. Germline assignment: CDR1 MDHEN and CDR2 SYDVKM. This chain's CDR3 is CASSPGSTANTEAFF. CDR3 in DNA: TGTGCCAGCAGTCCAGGTAGTACGGCGAACACTGAAGCTTTCTTT. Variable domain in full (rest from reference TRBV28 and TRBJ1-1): DVKVTQSSRYLVKRTGEKVFLECVQDMDHENMFWYRQDPGLGLRLIYFSYDVKMKEKGDIPEGYSVSREKKERFSLILESASTNQTSMYLCASSPGSTANTEAFFGQGTRLTVV.

CDR3 nucleotide sequence: TGTGCCACCAGTGAAACTCCCAGGGGTGTGAACGAGCAGTACTTC. Translation gives CATSETPRGVNEQYF. The chain employs TRBV24-1 and TRBJ2-7, with D maybe TRBD1 (6 bases). The CDR3 contains 15 residues. Germline CDR1 and CDR2: KGHDR and SFDVKD. Trimming pared 4 bases from V and 5 bases from J, leaving 17 bases between.

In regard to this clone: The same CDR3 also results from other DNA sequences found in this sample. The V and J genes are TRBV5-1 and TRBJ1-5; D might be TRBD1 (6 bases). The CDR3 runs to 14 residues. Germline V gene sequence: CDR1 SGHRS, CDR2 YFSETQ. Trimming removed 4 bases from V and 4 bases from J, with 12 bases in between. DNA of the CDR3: TGCGCCAGCAGCCCGGGACAACCGAATCAGCCCCAGCATTTT. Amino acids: CASSPGQPNQPQHF.

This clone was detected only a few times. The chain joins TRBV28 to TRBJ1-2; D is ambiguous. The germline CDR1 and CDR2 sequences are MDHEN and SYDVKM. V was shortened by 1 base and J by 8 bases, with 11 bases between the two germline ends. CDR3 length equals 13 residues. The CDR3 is CASSLLPYTGYTF. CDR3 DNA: TGTGCCAGCAGTTTATTACCCTATACGGGCTACACCTTC.

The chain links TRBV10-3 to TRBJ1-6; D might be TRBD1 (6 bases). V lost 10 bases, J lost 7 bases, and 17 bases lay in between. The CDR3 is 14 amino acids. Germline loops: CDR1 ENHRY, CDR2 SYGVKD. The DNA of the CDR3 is TGTGCCACACGCCGGGGACAAACCAATTCACCCCTCCACTTT. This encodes CATRRGQTNSPLHF.

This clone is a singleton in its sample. CDR3 region: CASRFWTRAPYGYTF. The CDR3 DNA is TGTGCAAGTCGCTTCTGGACCAGGGCCCCCTATGGCTACACCTTC. The rearrangement uses TRBV12-2 and TRBJ1-2; the D call TRBD1 from the table was never checked on the DNA. TRBV12-2 is labeled a pseudogene. This CDR3 is built from 15 residues.

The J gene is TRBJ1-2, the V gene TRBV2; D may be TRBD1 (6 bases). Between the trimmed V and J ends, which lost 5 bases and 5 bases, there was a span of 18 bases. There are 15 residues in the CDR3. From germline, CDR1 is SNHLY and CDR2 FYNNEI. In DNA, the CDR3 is TGTGCCAGCAGTTTTCTTCCGACAGGAGCTTATGGCTACACCTTC. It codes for CASSFLPTGAYGYTF.

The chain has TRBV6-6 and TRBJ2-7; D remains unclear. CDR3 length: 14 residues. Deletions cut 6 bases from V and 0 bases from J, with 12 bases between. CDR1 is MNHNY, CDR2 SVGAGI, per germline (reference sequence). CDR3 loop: CASRLPASSYEQYF. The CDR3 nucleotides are TGTGCCAGCAGGTTACCAGCGAGCTCCTACGAGCAGTACTTC.

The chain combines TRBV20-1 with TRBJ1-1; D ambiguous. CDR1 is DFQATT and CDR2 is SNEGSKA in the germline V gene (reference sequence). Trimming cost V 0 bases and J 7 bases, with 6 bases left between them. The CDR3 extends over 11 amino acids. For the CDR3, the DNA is TGCAGTGCTAGAGATGAGGGTGAAGCTTTCTTT. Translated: CSARDEGEAFF.

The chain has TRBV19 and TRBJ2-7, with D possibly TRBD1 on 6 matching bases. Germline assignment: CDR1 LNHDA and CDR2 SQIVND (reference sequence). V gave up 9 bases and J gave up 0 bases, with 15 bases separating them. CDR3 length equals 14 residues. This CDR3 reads CASRLGQYSYEQYF. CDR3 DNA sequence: TGTGCCAGCAGGCTCGGACAGTACTCCTACGAGCAGTACTTC.

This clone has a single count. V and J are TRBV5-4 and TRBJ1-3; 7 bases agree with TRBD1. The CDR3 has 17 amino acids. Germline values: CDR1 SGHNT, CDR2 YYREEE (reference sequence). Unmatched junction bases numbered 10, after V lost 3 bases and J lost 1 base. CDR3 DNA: TGTGCCAGCAGCTCCGGGACAGCGGTTAGATCTGGAAACACCATATATTTT. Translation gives CASSSGTAVRSGNTIYF.

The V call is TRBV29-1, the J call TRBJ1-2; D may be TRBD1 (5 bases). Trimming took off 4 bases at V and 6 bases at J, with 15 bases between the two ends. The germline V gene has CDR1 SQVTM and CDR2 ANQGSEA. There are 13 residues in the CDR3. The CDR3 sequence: CSVAGGSIDGYTF. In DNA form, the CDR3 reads TGCAGCGTTGCCGGGGGGTCGATAGATGGCTACACCTTC.

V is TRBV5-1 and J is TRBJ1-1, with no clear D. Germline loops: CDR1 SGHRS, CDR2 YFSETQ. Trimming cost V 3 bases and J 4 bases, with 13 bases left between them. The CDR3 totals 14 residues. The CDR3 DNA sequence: TGCGCCAGCAGCTCCTCGACTGCGGGCACTGAAGCTTTCTTT. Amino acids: CASSSSTAGTEAFF.

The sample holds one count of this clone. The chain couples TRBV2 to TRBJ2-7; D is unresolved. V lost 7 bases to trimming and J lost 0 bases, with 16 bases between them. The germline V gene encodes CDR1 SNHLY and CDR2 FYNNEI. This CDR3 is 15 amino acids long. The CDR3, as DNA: TGTGCCAGCACTGTGACTGGGTCTAGCTCCTACGAGCAGTACTTC. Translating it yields CASTVTGSSSYEQYF.

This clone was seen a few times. This CDR3 is CAAGERGRETQYF. CDR3 in DNA: TGTGCGGCCGGGGAGCGGGGGAGGGAGACCCAGTACTTC. The chain recombines TRBV5-4 with TRBJ2-5, with 8 bases identical to TRBD2. CDR1 and CDR2 from the germline V gene are SGHNT and YYREEE (reference sequence). CDR3 length equals 13 residues.

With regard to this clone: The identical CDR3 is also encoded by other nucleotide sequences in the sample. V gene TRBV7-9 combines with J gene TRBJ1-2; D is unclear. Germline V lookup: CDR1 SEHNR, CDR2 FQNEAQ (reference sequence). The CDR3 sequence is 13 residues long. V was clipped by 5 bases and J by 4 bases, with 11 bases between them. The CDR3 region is CASSLELSYGYTF. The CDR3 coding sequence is TGTGCCAGCAGCCTAGAACTGAGCTATGGCTACACCTTC.

CDR3 residues: CASRAPTGASTF. The DNA of the CDR3 is TGTGCCAGCAGGGCCCCGACAGGGGCCAGCACCTTC. V is TRBV12-3 or TRBV12-4 and J is TRBJ1-2; 8 nucleotides align to TRBD1. Trimming took 6 bases from V and 13 from J; bases not matched to a gene: 10. The length of the CDR3 is 12 residues.

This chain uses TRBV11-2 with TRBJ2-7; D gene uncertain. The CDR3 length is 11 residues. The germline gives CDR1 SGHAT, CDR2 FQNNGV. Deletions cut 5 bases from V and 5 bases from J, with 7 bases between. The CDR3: CASSQYDEQYF. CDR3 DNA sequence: TGTGCCAGCAGCCAGTATGACGAGCAGTACTTC.

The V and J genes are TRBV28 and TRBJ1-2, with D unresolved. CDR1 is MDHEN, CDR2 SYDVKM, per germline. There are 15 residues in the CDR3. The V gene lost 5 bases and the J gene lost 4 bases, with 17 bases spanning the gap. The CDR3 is CASSETGVLGYGYTF. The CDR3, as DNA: TGTGCCAGCAGTGAGACCGGGGTTTTAGGCTATGGCTACACCTTC.